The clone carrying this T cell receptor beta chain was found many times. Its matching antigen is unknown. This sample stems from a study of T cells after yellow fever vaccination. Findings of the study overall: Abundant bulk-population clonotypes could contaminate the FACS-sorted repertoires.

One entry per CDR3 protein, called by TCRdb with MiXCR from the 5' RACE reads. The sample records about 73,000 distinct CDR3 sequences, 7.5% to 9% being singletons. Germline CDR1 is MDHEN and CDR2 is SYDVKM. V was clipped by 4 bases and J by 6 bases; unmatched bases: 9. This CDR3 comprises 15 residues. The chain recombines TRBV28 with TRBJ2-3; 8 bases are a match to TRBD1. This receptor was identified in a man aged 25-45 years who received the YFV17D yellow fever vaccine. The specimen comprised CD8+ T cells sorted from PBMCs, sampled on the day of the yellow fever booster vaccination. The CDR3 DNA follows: TGTGCCAGCAGTTCGGACAGGGCCCAAGTTGATACGCAGTATTTT. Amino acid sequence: CASSSDRAQVDTQYF.